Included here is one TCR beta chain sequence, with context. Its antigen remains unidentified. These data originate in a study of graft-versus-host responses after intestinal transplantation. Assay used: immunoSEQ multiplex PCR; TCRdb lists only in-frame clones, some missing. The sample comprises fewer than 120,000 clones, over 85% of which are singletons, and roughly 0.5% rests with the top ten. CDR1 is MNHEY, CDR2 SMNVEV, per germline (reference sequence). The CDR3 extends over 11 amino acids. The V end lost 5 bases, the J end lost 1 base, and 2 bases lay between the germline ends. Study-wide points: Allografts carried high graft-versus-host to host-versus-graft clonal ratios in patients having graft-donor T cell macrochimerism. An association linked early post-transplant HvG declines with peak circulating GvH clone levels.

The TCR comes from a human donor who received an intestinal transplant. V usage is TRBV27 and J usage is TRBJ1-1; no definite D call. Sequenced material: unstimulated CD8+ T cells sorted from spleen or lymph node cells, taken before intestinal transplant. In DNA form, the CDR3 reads TGTGCCAGCAGTAGGAACACTGAAGCTTTCTTT. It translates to CASSRNTEAFF.